What follows are 30 T cell receptor beta chains derived from one specimen sequenced in a study of identical twins. TCRdb fed the 5' RACE reads into MiXCR, producing one record per CDR3 protein. In the table there are some 500,000 distinct CDR3 sequences, 9.6% of which are singletons. These same data were also listed under a study on yellow fever vaccine responses in identical twins.

Sequenced material: PBMCs. All receptors come from a woman between 18 and 29 years old in good health.

This clonotype was counted a few times. The chain has TRBV2 and TRBJ1-1; D ambiguous. V was cut by 6 bases and J by 2 bases, with 16 bases left in between. The germline V gene encodes CDR1 SNHLY and CDR2 FYNNEI. The CDR3 is 15 residues long. The CDR3 loop reads CASRPVGRENTEAFF. The CDR3 DNA sequence: TGTGCCAGCAGACCCGTCGGGAGGGAAAACACTGAAGCTTTCTTT.

V gene TRBV7-9 combines with J gene TRBJ2-3; 10 bases align to TRBD1. CDR3 length: 15 residues. The trim removed 4 bases at V and 3 bases at J, leaving 4 bases unmatched. Germline CDR1 and CDR2: SEHNR and FQNEAQ (reference sequence). The CDR3 coding sequence is TGTGCCAGCAGCTCGGGACAGGGGATAACAGATACGCAGTATTTT. Translating it yields CASSSGQGITDTQYF.

Many counts were recorded for this clonotype. This sequence joins TRBV6-6 and TRBJ1-1, with a weak D call TRBD1 (6 bases). This CDR3 has 12 amino acids. V lost 10 bases and J 4 bases, leaving 13 bases between the germline ends. Germline V gene data show CDR1 as MNHNY and CDR2 as SVGAGI (reference sequence). The CDR3 protein is CATRGAVTEAFF. The CDR3 DNA follows: TGTGCCACGCGGGGGGCGGTCACTGAAGCTTTCTTT.

This clonotype was seen ten or more times. The rearrangement links TRBV29-1 to TRBJ1-1, with D tentatively TRBD1 (5 bases). CDR1 SQVTM and CDR2 ANQGSEA come from the germline V gene. The length of the CDR3 is 14 residues. V gave up 6 bases and J gave up 3 bases, with 17 bases separating them. The CDR3 protein is CSVTVWGSDTEAFF. CDR3 coding DNA: TGCAGCGTCACGGTATGGGGGTCGGACACTGAAGCTTTCTTT.

This chain joins TRBV6-2 or TRBV6-3 and TRBJ2-1, with TRBD1 matching 8 bases. Germline CDR1 and CDR2: MNHEY and SVGEGT. The CDR3 sequence is 16 residues long. The V segment lost 2 bases and the J segment 6 bases; nucleotides outside the gene matches: 9. The CDR3 DNA follows: TGTGCCAGCAGTTACCCGGACAGGGAAGCGGGCAATGAGCAGTTCTTC. The encoded protein is CASSYPDREAGNEQFF.

The chain carries TRBV3-1 and TRBJ2-1; D unclear. The CDR3 has 19 residues. Germline-derived CDR1 and CDR2 are LGHDT and YNNKEL (reference sequence). Deletions cut 1 base from V and 0 bases from J, with 19 bases between. The CDR3 region has the DNA TGTGCCAGCAGCCAAGTTCCGGGCCCCCCTCTCGGCTCCTACAATGAGCAGTTCTTC. It codes for CASSQVPGPPLGSYNEQFF.

This clonotype was observed at least ten times. The chain has TRBV5-1 and TRBJ2-1; the D call may be TRBD1 or TRBD2 (6 bases each). This CDR3 spans 16 amino acids. CDR1 SGHRS and CDR2 YFSETQ come from the germline V gene. Trimming took 4 bases from V and 9 from J, leaving 23 bases between them. CDR3 nucleotide sequence: TGCGCCAGCAGCCCCGAGGGGGGAGCGAGGGTGGGTGAGCAGTTCTTC. Translated: CASSPEGGARVGEQFF.

The J gene is TRBJ2-7, the V gene TRBV4-3; D ambiguous. Trimming shortened V by 5 bases and J by 10 bases, and 21 bases separated the two germline ends. The CDR3 is 14 residues long. Germline V gene lookup returns CDR1 LGHNA and CDR2 YSLEER. The CDR3 sequence is CASSSLVVLREQYF. DNA for the CDR3: TGCGCCAGCAGCTCCCTAGTGGTCCTCCGAGAACAGTACTTC.

This clonotype was recorded many times. The V gene is TRBV20-1, the J gene TRBJ1-1; D is undetermined. V was pared by 8 bases and J by 7 bases, with 5 bases between. The germline CDR1 and CDR2 sequences are DFQATT and SNEGSKA (reference sequence). The CDR3 has 8 amino acids. The CDR3 DNA is TGCAGTTGTTGTGAAGCTTTCTTT. The encoded protein is CSCCEAFF.

The rearrangement joins TRBV18 to TRBJ2-7; D may be TRBD1 or TRBD2 (5 bases each). The germline V and J ends were trimmed by 2 bases and 5 bases, with 13 bases remaining between them. Germline V gene lookup returns CDR1 KGHSH and CDR2 LQKENI. This CDR3 is 14 amino acids long. Here the CDR3 DNA reads TGTGCCAGCTCACCAAGGGACGTCATTCACGAGCAGTACTTC. Its protein is CASSPRDVIHEQYF. Based on the CDR3 plus reference TRBV18 and TRBJ2-7, the full variable domain is NAGVMQNPRHLVRRRGQEARLRCSPMKGHSHVYWYRQLPEEGLKFMVYLQKENIIDESGMPKERFSAEFPKEGPSILRIQQVVRGDSAAYFCASSPRDVIHEQYFGPGTRLTVT.

The rearrangement joins TRBV2 to TRBJ2-2, with unresolved D. Deletions cut 4 bases from V and 0 bases from J, with 15 bases between. Germline V gene data show CDR1 as SNHLY and CDR2 as FYNNEI. This CDR3 is 17 amino acids long. CDR3 bases: TGTGCCAGCAGTGTTGGCCGAAAGGGTACGAACACCGGGGAGCTGTTTTTT. Its protein is CASSVGRKGTNTGELFF.

Many counts were recorded for this clonotype. The V gene is TRBV30, the J gene TRBJ2-1; D ambiguous. The CDR3 consists of 14 residues. V shed 5 bases and J shed 3 bases, with 14 bases lying between them. Germline CDR1 is GTSNPN and CDR2 is SVGIG (reference sequence). CDR3 sequence reads: CAWAGQENYNEQFF. DNA for the CDR3: TGTGCCTGGGCCGGGCAGGAAAACTACAATGAGCAGTTCTTC.

This clonotype was detected only a few times. The chain employs TRBV7-8 and TRBJ2-1, with 12 bases matching TRBD1. The V gene's germline CDR1 is SGHVS and CDR2 FQNEAQ. This CDR3 contains 19 residues. With V trimmed by 1 base and J by 4 bases, 11 bases remained unmatched. The CDR3 sequence: CASSLGDRGLNIRYNEQFF. Written as DNA, the CDR3 is TGTGCCAGCAGCTTAGGGGACAGGGGGCTAAATATTAGGTACAATGAGCAGTTCTTC.

This clonotype was seen more than once but under ten times. The chain is built from TRBV4-3 and TRBJ1-1; D remains unclear. The CDR3 loop spans 15 amino acids. Germline V gene lookup returns CDR1 LGHNA and CDR2 YSLEER. V was trimmed by 3 bases and J by 8 bases, leaving 19 bases between them. The CDR3 here is CASSQLSGGGGEAFF. The DNA for the CDR3 is TGCGCCAGCAGCCAGTTATCGGGAGGAGGCGGCGAAGCTTTCTTT.

The sample holds many counts of this clonotype. One end of the junction varies from germline; a read error may be responsible. The rearrangement joins TRBV4-3 to TRBJ2-6; D is undetermined. There are 16 residues in the CDR3. The germline V gene encodes CDR1 LGHNA and CDR2 YSLEER. CDR3 sequence reads: CASSPGRSSGANVLTF. The CDR3 DNA sequence: TGCGCCAGCAGCCCCGGACGGTCCTCTGGCGCCAACGTCCTGACTTTC.

This clonotype was counted between two and nine times. V is TRBV7-9 and J is TRBJ1-5; perhaps TRBD1 as D (5 bases). Per the germline V gene, CDR1 is SEHNR and CDR2 is FQNEAQ (reference sequence). This CDR3 has 16 residues. Trimming left V 5 bases short and J 4 bases short, with 18 bases between. In DNA, the CDR3 is TGTGCCAGCAGCACCCTTGGTGAGGGGCAAAATCAGCCCCAGCATTTT. This translates into CASSTLGEGQNQPQHF.

In this sample, this clonotype turned up a few times. This CDR3 reads CASSYLSGVYNEQFF. In DNA, the CDR3 is TGTGCCAGCAGTTACCTTAGCGGAGTATACAATGAGCAGTTCTTC. V is TRBV6-2 or TRBV6-3 and J is TRBJ2-1, with D tentatively TRBD2 (6 bases). The CDR3 is made up of 15 amino acids. The V gene's germline CDR1 is MNHEY and CDR2 SVGEGT. V gave up 2 bases and J gave up 4 bases, with 12 bases separating them.

This clonotype was counted a few times. V gene TRBV3-1 combines with J gene TRBJ2-1; 8 bases map to TRBD2. V trimming: 1 base; J trimming: 4 bases; junction bases outside the gene matches: 3. This CDR3 has 15 amino acids. Germline assignment: CDR1 LGHDT and CDR2 YNNKEL (reference sequence). The CDR3 loop is CASSQARGGYNEQFF. As DNA, the CDR3 is TGTGCCAGCAGCCAAGCTCGCGGGGGGTACAATGAGCAGTTCTTC.

The chain links TRBV9 to TRBJ2-1; D is undetermined. Trimming left V 2 bases short and J 9 bases short, with 15 bases between. The V gene's germline CDR1 is SGDLS and CDR2 YYNGEE. The CDR3 runs 14 residues. CDR3 protein: CASSVRTQTIEQFF. The CDR3 DNA is TGTGCCAGCAGCGTTAGGACCCAAACAATTGAGCAGTTCTTC. The full variable domain, in which reference TRBV9 and TRBJ2-1 provide the parts outside the CDR3, is DSGVTQTPKHLITATGQRVTLRCSPRSGDLSVYWYQQSLDQGLQFLIQYYNGEERAKGNILERFSAQQFPDLHSELNLSSLELGDSALYFCASSVRTQTIEQFFGPGTRLTVL.

This clonotype was seen a handful of times. The V call is TRBV7-9, the J call TRBJ2-7; tentatively, D is TRBD1 or TRBD2 (5 bases each). This CDR3 contains 15 residues. The germline V gene has CDR1 SEHNR and CDR2 FQNEAQ (reference sequence). The V and J ends lost 1 base and 4 bases respectively, with 14 bases between them. CDR3: CASSLVDTGQYEQYF. The CDR3 bases are TGTGCCAGCAGCTTAGTGGACACGGGGCAGTACGAGCAGTACTTC.

This clonotype was picked up many times. This rearrangement joins TRBV7-2 to TRBJ2-1; D is uncertain. CDR1 is SGHTA and CDR2 is FQGNSA in the germline V gene. Trimming removed 2 bases at V and 2 bases at J, with 7 bases between. This CDR3 has 14 amino acids. In nucleotides, the CDR3 is TGTGCCAGCAGCTTAAAAATGACCTACAATGAGCAGTTCTTC. Protein product: CASSLKMTYNEQFF.

The chain is built from TRBV4-2 and TRBJ2-7; D might be TRBD2 (6 bases). This CDR3 contains 14 residues. The germline V gene has CDR1 LGHNA and CDR2 YNFKEQ. Trimming cost V 1 base and J 3 bases, with 10 bases left between them. CDR3 sequence (DNA): TGTGCCAGCAGCCAAGCGGATAGCGGCTACGAGCAGTACTTC. Translated: CASSQADSGYEQYF.

This clonotype occurred many times. This chain joins TRBV19 and TRBJ2-3, with 12 nucleotides matching TRBD2. Germline CDR1 is LNHDA and CDR2 is SQIVND (reference sequence). Losses at the gene ends were 6 bases for V and 2 bases for J; bases not matched to a gene: 6. The CDR3 consists of 16 residues. This CDR3 reads CASRTTSGGSTDTQYF. Written as DNA, the CDR3 is TGTGCCAGTAGAACAACTAGCGGGGGGTCCACAGATACGCAGTATTTT.

This clonotype has ten or more counts. The chain combines TRBV28 with TRBJ2-3; 10 bases line up with TRBD2. The CDR3 contains 13 residues. J gave up 8 bases and V 6 bases, and 5 bases lay outside the gene matches. The germline V gene has CDR1 MDHEN and CDR2 SYDVKM. CDR3 DNA: TGTGCCAGCAGGGGGACTAGCGAGGGTACGCAGTATTTT. Protein: CASRGTSEGTQYF.

This clonotype was detected a few times. The conserved final phenylalanine or tryptophan is absent from the CDR3, which likely points to a read error. The DNA is left out, because the CDR3 cannot be placed on it with certainty; the CDR3 is given as TCRdb lists it. The V and J genes are TRBV21-1 and TRBJ2-7; whether TRBD1, the table's D call, matches the DNA was not checked. TRBV21-1 is noted as a pseudogene. The CDR3 sequence runs 14 residues, both termini included. CDR3 residues: CASSKGALAGPPWS.

This clonotype was picked up a small number of times. Compared with germline, one end of the junction differs, possibly owing to a read error. V usage is TRBV15 and J usage is TRBJ2-7; TRBD1 aligns across 7 bases. CDR3 length equals 14 residues. From germline, CDR1 is LNHNV and CDR2 YYDKDF (reference sequence). The CDR3 protein is CATSRDRDFYEQYF. Written as DNA, the CDR3 is TGTGCCACCAGCCGAGACAGGGATTTCTACGAGCAGTACTTC.

This clonotype appeared many times. This rearrangement joins TRBV21-1 to TRBJ1-1. TRBV21-1 represents a pseudogene. This CDR3 region has 14 residues. The CDR3 region has the DNA TGTGCCAGCACCAGACAGCGGAAGAACACTGAAGCTTTCTTT. This encodes CASTRQRKNTEAFF.

This clonotype was seen at least ten times. This chain uses TRBV6-5 with TRBJ2-1; unclear D gene. Per the germline V gene, CDR1 is MNHEY and CDR2 is SVGAGI. The V gene lost 6 bases and the J gene lost 10 bases, with 13 bases spanning the gap. The CDR3 sequence is 12 residues long. The CDR3: CASRRPGSEQFF. The DNA of the CDR3 is TGTGCCAGCAGACGGCCGGGTAGCGAGCAGTTCTTC.

The chain recombines TRBV3-1 with TRBJ2-1; maybe TRBD2 (5 bases). CDR1 LGHDT and CDR2 YNNKEL come from the germline V gene (reference sequence). V shed 2 bases and J shed 5 bases, with 16 bases lying between them. The CDR3 sequence is 16 residues long. This CDR3 reads CASSQKFPYGDNEQFF. The CDR3 nucleotides are TGTGCCAGCAGCCAAAAGTTTCCGTACGGGGACAATGAGCAGTTCTTC.

The V call is TRBV10-3, the J call TRBJ2-7; D unresolved. V was shortened by 7 bases and J by 3 bases, with 7 bases between the two germline ends. The CDR3 has 11 residues. Germline loops: CDR1 ENHRY, CDR2 SYGVKD. The CDR3 sequence is CAITDNYEQYF. The CDR3 DNA sequence: TGTGCCATCACCGACAACTACGAGCAGTACTTC.